This T cell receptor (beta chain) was identified during a study of OX40 agonist ivuxolimab in advanced cancers. Study-level background: The group had a mean age of 60 years, ranged from 23 to 79, and was around 82% male. Study conclusions and caveats: Both blood CD4+ and CD8+ T cells showed clonal growth by week 6 at 0.1 to 3.0 mg/kg.

V lost 5 bases and J 3 bases, leaving 13 bases between the germline ends. Germline V gene lookup returns CDR1 MNHGY and CDR2 SVAAGI. This CDR3 has 14 amino acids. Regarding this clone: Its antigen is not identified.

TCRdb's table, derived via immunoSEQ multiplex PCR, lists solely in-frame clones and lacks some. The table lists tens of thousands of clones, around 85% of them singletons, with roughly 4.9% in the top ten. The sequencing here drew on CD4+ or CD8+ T cells sorted from blood, taken in a trial of the OX40 agonist ivuxolimab. The chain couples TRBV6-9 to TRBJ1-2; D might be TRBD1 (5 bases). This TCR was recovered from an adult with an advanced solid tumor such as melanoma, head and neck, liver or kidney cancer. In DNA, the CDR3 is TGTGCCAGCAGTCGGGGGACGGTACACTATGGCTACACCTTC. This codes for CASSRGTVHYGYTF.